This record looks at one T cell receptor (beta chain) sequence and its context. Its cognate antigen is unknown. Profiling relied on immunoSEQ multiplex PCR, and the TCRdb table lists in-frame clones only, not all of them. The sample consists of approximately 62,000 clones, 92% of them appearing once. The data originate from a study of cytomegalovirus exposure and HLA in healthy donors. General study results and limits: Reported performance of the classifier showed diagnosis of cytomegalovirus status with high specificity and sensitivity.

Germline V gene sequence: CDR1 MNHEY, CDR2 SMNVEV (reference sequence). The CDR3 totals 14 residues. With 5 bases clipped from V and 7 bases from J, the junction kept 8 bases outside the gene matches. The rearrangement uses TRBV27 and TRBJ2-5; 9 bases line up with TRBD1. The sample was PBMCs. This TCR was recovered from a woman aged 18 to 35 in good health and CMV-seronegative. The CDR3 loop is CASSQTGTGRTQYF. The CDR3 nucleotides are TGTGCCAGCAGTCAGACCGGGACAGGGAGGACCCAGTACTTC.